This T cell receptor (beta chain) comes out of a study (dated by TCRdb to the mid-2010s). Looking at the study overall: The study set out to test whether tumor-infiltrating Tregs in breast cancer get recruited from blood Tregs or are instead converted in situ from other CD4+ T cell subsets. General conclusions and limits of the study: Tumor-infiltrating Treg TCR alpha and beta sequences overlapped most with tumor naive CD4+ T cells, then with blood naive CD4+ T cells. Tumor memory CD4+ T cell TCR gene usage was found to cluster with blood and lymph node memory CD4+ cells and with lymph node naive CD4+ cells. Rather than covering whole repertoires, validation in the larger cohort was restricted to a single TCR beta V-J rearrangement.

Cells that were CD4+CD25+CD127-/low were isolated as Tregs. Tregs, naive and memory CD4+ T cells from tumor, blood and ipsilateral draining lymph nodes of 4 or 5 breast cancer patients underwent full-length TCR alpha and beta sequencing. Mononuclear cells from lymph nodes or around 53 ml of peripheral blood were isolated by Ficoll density gradient centrifugation. Sorted cell populations were confirmed by FACS to exceed 90% purity. Taken from the germline V gene, the CDR1 and CDR2 loops are MNHEY and SVGAGI. V has 8 bases trimmed and J has 11 bases trimmed; junction bases matching no gene number 11. The CDR3 runs 13 amino acids, cysteine and phenylalanine included. This entry keeps only the CDR3 DNA: 39 bases, framed from base 1. Amplification of full-length TCR variable regions was done by 5' RACE PCR using constant-region reverse primers, and this step was followed by semi-nested PCR with Nested Universal Primer A. The ReliaPrep RNA Cell Miniprep System was used to extract total RNA, which was then reverse transcribed into 5'RACE-ready cDNA with the SMARTer RACE 5'/3' Kit. An Illumina MiSeq was used to sequence the full-length TCR alpha and beta libraries, which had been barcoded with multiplex adaptors. The original pipeline was this. Sequencing data were pooled across the five patients for each of nine subset-tissue groups and compared by unsupervised clustering of TCR gene usage. The Morisita-Horn index, with shared sequences weighted by their contribution to each repertoire, was used to calculate repertoire similarity. TCRdb cleaned the public reads at Q25 with fastp, built clones with MiXCR and kept in-frame beta chains. For every CDR3 protein sequence, its rows merge into one entry that carries the most common genes and DNA. V and J calls and clone size were set by TCRdb, not the authors. The sample profile shows some 9,100 distinct CDR3 sequences; 11% to 15% of them were found once. The ten most abundant clones make up more than 2.5% of the sample.

By how much of the sample it makes up, this clonotype is medium-sized (0.01 to 0.1%). Its antigen has not been determined. No base quality information exists; no much larger clone differs at one position. The sequencing sample was made of Tregs sorted from blood. The TCR sequence derives from a female donor with breast cancer. Recombination linked TRBV6-5 to TRBJ1-4, and 7 junctional nucleotides match TRBD1. The encoded CDR3 is CASSRDSEGKLFF. The nucleotide sequence is TGTGCCAGCTCGAGGGACAGCGAGGGGAAACTGTTTTTT.